Listed below are T cell receptor beta chains from one sample, sequenced in a study of blood T cells in healthy people across ages. TCRdb independently ran MiXCR on the 5' RACE reads; one entry per CDR3 protein. Of 1.4 million or so distinct CDR3 sequences listed, about 45% are singletons. The specimen sequenced was blood. These receptors all come from a young woman in good health. Each CDR3 is given with its conserved first and last residue.

v_call cdr3_aa
TRBV30 CALIGLGAYEQYF
TRBV7-2 CASSPDRVPYGHTF
TRBV5-5 CASSLDVTSHNEQFF
TRBV7-7 CASSPDLLGEETQYF
TRBV6-2/TRBV6-3 CASSPRTGLGEAFF
TRBV7-3 CASSPQGTELNTGELFF
TRBV29-1 CSVLEPPDTQYF
TRBV3-1 CASSQEAGQGRYGYTF
TRBV7-9 CASSLSGTGINYGYTF
TRBV4-3 CASSQELAGLSDTQYF
TRBV6-5 CASSRQAYNEQFF
TRBV29-1 CSVANRGGYGYTF
TRBV5-1 CASSRGGGAQPQHF
TRBV6-1 CASSGSGTQNIQYF
TRBV29-1 CSPPQGHCADTQYF
TRBV25-1 CASSGMSGDPEQYF
TRBV2 CASKRGLRTDTQYF
TRBV7-8 CASSLGEGIHSNQPQHF
TRBV20-1 CSASMGSDTQYF
TRBV6-2/TRBV6-3 CASRTTGKANYGYTF
TRBV29-1 CSAGSGTGDTQYF
TRBV6-2/TRBV6-3 CACQVTGTGKETQYF